This TCR beta chain is drawn from a study of CD8+CD57+ T cells in acquired aplastic anemia. This CDR3 spans 15 amino acids. Germline V gives CDR1 LNHDA, CDR2 SQIVND (reference sequence). After removal of 1 base from V and 1 base from J, the junction contained 2 bases not matched to a gene. For CDR3 and TCR beta VDJ profiling, genomic DNA was the template used. TCRdb reprocessed the reads via MiXCR and lists one record per CDR3 protein. The sample has 130,000 or so distinct CDR3 sequences, about 40% seen once; the top ten hold under 9%. There are many counts of this clonotype. The sequenced sample consisted of sorted CD4+, CD8+, or CD8+CD57+ T cells (not recorded which) from PBMCs. This sequence joins TRBV19 and TRBJ1-1; 8 nucleotides align to TRBD1. This TCR derives from a human donor in good health, serving as a control. The CDR3 sequence: CASSIGQGANTEAFF. The CDR3 DNA reads as TGTGCCAGTAGTATAGGGCAGGGGGCGAACACTGAAGCTTTCTTT. The variable domain in full, with the rest retrieved from reference TRBV19 and TRBJ1-1, is DGGITQSPKYLFRKEGQNVTLSCEQNLNHDAMYWYRQDPGQGLRLIYYSQIVNDFQKGDIAEGYSVSREKKESFPLTVTSAQKNPTAFYLCASSIGQGANTEAFFGQGTRLTVV.